The rows below give T cell receptor beta chains drawn from one sample of a study of control samples from healthy donors and cancer patients. Only in-frame clones appear in the TCRdb table, and some are missing; sequencing was by immunoSEQ multiplex PCR. Here the sample spans fewer than 200,000 clones, approximately 90% being singletons. The sample consisted of blood. Receptors were obtained from a man under 40 in good health. Each CDR3 is given with its conserved first and last residue. The order of the fields is V gene, clone size, J gene, D gene, CDR3 protein. D genes are given only for firm matches. Clone size is stated in some rows and not others, as once, few, many or a class when expanded.

V: TRBV5-1; size: -; J: TRBJ2-7; D: -; CDR3: CASSLAPGSEQYF
V: TRBV29-1; size: -; J: TRBJ1-4; D: -; CDR3: CSCRGRSNEKLFF
V: TRBV18; size: -; J: TRBJ2-6; D: -; CDR3: CASSPQVVRSGANVLTF
V: TRBV18; size: -; J: TRBJ2-7; D: -; CDR3: CASSPGAAYEQYF
V: TRBV5-1; size: -; J: TRBJ2-3; D: -; CDR3: CASSLKKLLSNADTQYF
V: TRBV12-3/TRBV12-4; size: -; J: TRBJ2-5; D: -; CDR3: CASSQLEETQYF
V: TRBV4-1; size: -; J: TRBJ1-2; D: -; CDR3: CASSPGREGYGYTF
V: TRBV7-2; size: -; J: TRBJ1-2; D: -; CDR3: CASSLARTRAGEYGYTF
V: TRBV19; size: -; J: TRBJ1-3; D: -; CDR3: CASSSFGNTIYF
V: TRBV28; size: -; J: TRBJ2-7; D: -; CDR3: CASSFPRGTSYEQYF
V: TRBV4-1; size: -; J: TRBJ2-7; D: TRBD1; CDR3: CASNPSKTGGTYEQYF
V: TRBV5-6; size: -; J: TRBJ2-2; D: -; CDR3: CASSPLERLYTGELFF
V: TRBV19; size: few; J: TRBJ2-7; D: -; CDR3: CASSKGPFPYEQYF
V: TRBV7-9; size: -; J: TRBJ2-5; D: -; CDR3: CASSPMGGETQYF
V: TRBV7-6; size: -; J: TRBJ2-7; D: -; CDR3: CASSLSGGQAYEQYF
V: TRBV4-1; size: -; J: TRBJ2-1; D: -; CDR3: CASSQENGARADYNEQFF
V: TRBV10-3; size: once; J: TRBJ1-3; D: -; CDR3: CAISVRGVFSGNTIYF
V: TRBV3-1/TRBV3-2; size: -; J: TRBJ2-7; D: -; CDR3: CASSSQGSHYEQYF
V: TRBV2; size: -; J: TRBJ1-4; D: TRBD1; CDR3: CASTPTDRVVEKLFF
V: TRBV2; size: -; J: TRBJ1-2; D: -; CDR3: CASIPETPNYGYTF
V: TRBV6-5; size: -; J: TRBJ2-2; D: TRBD2; CDR3: CASRQSGGVPGELFF
V: TRBV11-2; size: -; J: TRBJ2-5; D: -; CDR3: CASSSGTVQETQYF
V: TRBV6-5; size: -; J: TRBJ1-4; D: -; CDR3: CASSYSGGVDEKLFF
V: TRBV10-3; size: -; J: TRBJ1-5; D: -; CDR3: CAISEEIHSNQPQHF
V: TRBV6-5; size: -; J: TRBJ1-5; D: TRBD1; CDR3: CASTDWGQYNQPQHF
V: TRBV7-9; size: -; J: TRBJ2-1; D: TRBD2; CDR3: CASRKHLGAGREYNEQFF
V: TRBV27; size: -; J: TRBJ2-1; D: TRBD2; CDR3: CASSSLAGGLNEQFF
V: TRBV7-9; size: -; J: TRBJ2-3; D: -; CDR3: CASSLRPGSPDTQYF
V: TRBV19; size: -; J: TRBJ1-4; D: -; CDR3: CASSTIKTDSGQKLFF